This passage covers 28 T cell receptor beta chains from one sample sequenced in a study of beta chain features in type 1 diabetes. What was sequenced were expressed TCRB transcripts, since all of the isolated RNA had been reverse transcribed. Libraries were prepared by immunoSEQ multiplex PCR; TCRdb keeps only in-frame clonotypes and omits some of them. The sample consists of about 620,000 clones, roughly a sixth of them appearing once. The sequenced sample consisted of naive CD4+ T cells from blood. These receptors originate from a young man in good health.

The chain links TRBV27 to TRBJ2-2; no clear D gene. Germline CDR1 reads MNHEY; CDR2 reads SMNVEV (reference sequence). This CDR3 has 16 residues. V lost 6 bases, J lost 3 bases, and 17 bases lay in between. Here the CDR3 reads CASRRSVGLDTGELFF. Here the CDR3 DNA reads TGTGCCAGCAGGCGGTCAGTAGGGTTGGACACCGGGGAGCTGTTTTTT.

The V call is TRBV21-1, the J call TRBJ2-7. TRBV21-1 represents a pseudogene. CDR3 length equals 11 residues. CDR3 nucleotides: TGTGCCAGCAGCAAAGCCCACGAGCAGTACTTC. Protein product: CASSKAHEQYF.

This clone came up a few times. The rearrangement uses TRBV7-3 and TRBJ2-5, with a tentative D call TRBD1 (5 bases). The germline CDR1 and CDR2 sequences are SGHTA and FQGTGA. The ends were cut back, 1 base at V and 4 bases at J, with 13 bases in the middle. The CDR3 covers 15 residues. The CDR3 DNA is TGTGCCAGCAGCTTAAGAAGGGGCATATCAGAGACCCAGTACTTC. Protein: CASSLRRGISETQYF.

This clone was seen a few times. The J gene is TRBJ1-1, the V gene TRBV11-2, with D possibly matching TRBD1 (6 bases). The germline gives CDR1 SGHAT, CDR2 FQNNGV. V lost 8 bases and J 2 bases, leaving 15 bases between the germline ends. CDR3 length: 14 amino acids. CDR3 loop: CASRIPGTNTEAFF. In DNA, the CDR3 is TGTGCCAGCCGAATACCCGGGACAAACACTGAAGCTTTCTTT.

This chain connects TRBV29-1 to TRBJ2-5, with a tentative D call TRBD2 (5 bases). The end of the DNA fits TRBJ2-7 better, so the J call may be wrong. This CDR3 is built from 12 residues. Germline V lookup: CDR1 SQVTM, CDR2 ANQGSEA. The CDR3 here is CSVERGGYEQYF. CDR3 DNA: TGCAGCGTTGAACGGGGTGGCTACGAGCAGTACTTC.

The rearrangement uses TRBV6-5 and TRBJ2-7, with 7 bases identical to TRBD1. This CDR3 has 15 residues. CDR1 and CDR2 from the germline V gene are MNHEY and SVGAGI. Unmatched junction bases numbered 8, after V lost 4 bases and J lost 2 bases. Here the CDR3 DNA reads TGTGCCAGCAGTTTCGCGCCCCAGGGGGCCTACGAGCAGTACTTC. Its translation is CASSFAPQGAYEQYF.

The V call is TRBV19, the J call TRBJ1-2; D ambiguous. This CDR3 comprises 14 residues. Trimming stripped 3 bases from V and 4 bases from J, with 12 bases between. Germline CDR1 reads LNHDA; CDR2 reads SQIVND (reference sequence). The chain's CDR3 is CASSMSVGIYGYTF. The CDR3 DNA reads TGTGCCAGTAGTATGTCAGTCGGGATCTATGGCTACACCTTC.

The chain carries TRBV15 and TRBJ2-5, with 7 nucleotides matching TRBD1. This CDR3 spans 17 amino acids. Germline CDR1 reads LNHNV; CDR2 reads YYDKDF (reference sequence). Germline trimming cut 1 base from V and 0 bases from J; bases unmatched to any gene: 8. CDR3 in amino acids: CATSRGTGQTYQETQYF. DNA of the CDR3: TGTGCCACCAGCAGAGGGACGGGACAGACGTACCAAGAGACCCAGTACTTC.

The gene calls are TRBV9 and TRBJ1-1; possible D gene TRBD1, 5 bases. From germline, CDR1 is SGDLS and CDR2 YYNGEE. This CDR3 comprises 16 residues. The ends were cut back, 3 bases at V and 1 base at J, with 16 bases in the middle. CDR3 loop: CASSAFSGTQNTEAFF. For the CDR3, the DNA is TGTGCCAGCAGCGCCTTCTCGGGGACTCAGAACACTGAAGCTTTCTTT.

There are a few counts of this clone. The V gene is TRBV2, the J gene TRBJ1-1; D is undetermined. V gave up 6 bases and J gave up 4 bases, with 15 bases separating them. CDR3 length: 14 residues. The V gene's germline CDR1 is SNHLY and CDR2 FYNNEI. The CDR3 sequence: CASRFEGLGTEAFF. The CDR3 DNA reads TGTGCCAGCAGGTTCGAGGGATTAGGCACTGAAGCTTTCTTT.

This chain joins TRBV12-2 and TRBJ1-1. TRBV12-2 is listed as a pseudogene. The CDR3 totals 16 residues. CDR3 amino acids: CASRLALGQVNTEAFF. The CDR3 DNA is TGTGCAAGTCGCTTAGCGCTCGGGCAGGTGAACACTGAAGCTTTCTTT.

This clone was recorded a few times. J is TRBJ2-5 and V is TRBV5-4, with 9 bases fitting TRBD2. V was clipped by 6 bases and J by 2 bases; unmatched bases: 5. The CDR3 extends over 14 amino acids. CDR1 and CDR2 from the germline V gene are SGHNT and YYREEE (reference sequence). The CDR3 region is CASTWRGGQETQYF. CDR3 nucleotides: TGTGCCAGCACTTGGCGGGGGGGACAAGAGACCCAGTACTTC.

The chain recombines TRBV30 with TRBJ1-2, with 12 bases aligning to TRBD1. The germline gives CDR1 GTSNPN, CDR2 SVGIG (reference sequence). The CDR3 totals 15 residues. V was pared by 1 base and J by 5 bases, with 5 bases of the junction left unmatched. The DNA for the CDR3 is TGTGCCTGGAGTGAGGGACAGGGGGCTAGTTATGGCTACACCTTC. Protein sequence: CAWSEGQGASYGYTF.

The sample holds a few counts of this clone. The rearrangement uses TRBV9 and TRBJ2-6; 7 nucleotides agree with TRBD1. Per the germline V gene, CDR1 is SGDLS and CDR2 is YYNGEE. CDR3 length: 17 residues. Unmatched junction bases numbered 9, after V lost 4 bases and J lost 2 bases. In DNA form, the CDR3 reads TGTGCCAGCAGCCCGGGACAGAAACTCGCTGGGGCCAACGTCCTGACTTTC. Protein: CASSPGQKLAGANVLTF.

A few counts support this clone. The chain carries TRBV28 and TRBJ2-3, with 10 positions matching TRBD1. From germline, CDR1 is MDHEN and CDR2 SYDVKM. The trim removed 6 bases at V and 6 bases at J, leaving 3 bases unmatched. The CDR3 has 13 residues. The CDR3 sequence is CASRDRGLDTQYF. The DNA of the CDR3 is TGTGCCAGCAGAGACAGGGGGCTGGATACGCAGTATTTT.

The V gene is TRBV11-3, the J gene TRBJ2-5, with TRBD1 matching over 11 bases. CDR1 and CDR2 from the germline V gene are SGHNT and YENEEA. The CDR3 length is 17 residues. The V gene end was trimmed by 3 bases and the J gene end by 2 bases; junction bases not matched to a gene: 8. This chain's CDR3 is CASSLGRWDRGQETQYF. The CDR3 DNA sequence: TGTGCCAGCAGCTTGGGTCGTTGGGACAGGGGGCAAGAGACCCAGTACTTC.

In this sample, this clone turned up a few times. The V gene is TRBV11-2, the J gene TRBJ2-5; no clear D. CDR3 length: 13 residues. V lost 2 bases, J lost 5 bases, and 9 bases lay in between. The germline V gene has CDR1 SGHAT and CDR2 FQNNGV. In DNA, the CDR3 is TGTGCCAGCAGCTTACAGGCAAGGGAGACCCAGTACTTC. It specifies CASSLQARETQYF.

The chain employs TRBV6-5 and TRBJ1-6; no clear D. V was cut by 7 bases and J by 2 bases, with 9 bases left in between. CDR1 is MNHEY, CDR2 SVGAGI, per germline. The CDR3 is 14 residues long. Written as DNA, the CDR3 is TGTGCCAGCAAAGAGACACCCTATAATTCACCCCTCCACTTT. Protein sequence: CASKETPYNSPLHF.

The chain uses TRBV5-1 and TRBJ2-3, with a possible D match to TRBD1 (5 bases). The V gene's germline CDR1 is SGHRS and CDR2 YFSETQ. This CDR3 spans 15 amino acids. V was cut by 4 bases and J by 1 base, with 13 bases left in between. Here the CDR3 DNA reads TGCGCCAGCAGCGCCCAAGGGGATGGCACAGATACGCAGTATTTT. It yields the protein CASSAQGDGTDTQYF.

The chain couples TRBV10-3 to TRBJ1-1, with D possibly being TRBD1 (5 bases). Trimming cost V 2 bases and J 1 base, with 8 bases left between them. Germline CDR1 reads ENHRY; CDR2 reads SYGVKD. This CDR3 is 14 amino acids long. The CDR3 DNA is TGTGCCATCAGTGAGGTGGGGGGGAACACTGAAGCTTTCTTT. Amino acids: CAISEVGGNTEAFF.

The rearrangement links TRBV29-1 to TRBJ1-1, with a weak D call TRBD1 (5 bases). Germline values: CDR1 SQVTM, CDR2 ANQGSEA. This CDR3 contains 13 residues. Deletions cut 7 bases from V and 0 bases from J, with 12 bases between. Here the CDR3 reads CSASGLLNTEAFF. The CDR3 DNA is TGCAGCGCCTCGGGACTCCTGAACACTGAAGCTTTCTTT.

This clone has more than one count but fewer than ten. CDR3 nucleotides: TGTGCCAGCTCACCAACAGGGTTCGGCACTGAAGCTTTCTTT. Its protein product is CASSPTGFGTEAFF. The V call is TRBV18, the J call TRBJ1-1; D possibly corresponds to TRBD1 (6 bases). Trimming pared 2 bases from V and 4 bases from J, leaving 11 bases between. This CDR3 comprises 14 residues. CDR1 and CDR2 from the germline V gene are KGHSH and LQKENI.

This clone has only a few counts. The rearrangement joins TRBV7-6 to TRBJ1-4; D not certain. The germline V gene encodes CDR1 SGHVS and CDR2 FNYEAQ. The CDR3 has 12 residues. V gave up 5 bases and J gave up 5 bases, with 6 bases separating them. Written as DNA, the CDR3 is TGTGCCAGCAGCCACCCAAATGAAAAACTGTTTTTT. Its protein is CASSHPNEKLFF.

This clone has more than one count but fewer than ten. V gene TRBV19 combines with J gene TRBJ1-1, with a tentative D call TRBD1 (6 bases). Germline V CDR1 and CDR2: LNHDA, SQIVND (reference sequence). V was trimmed by 5 bases and J by 2 bases, leaving 12 bases between them. The CDR3 is made up of 14 amino acids. CDR3 nucleotides: TGTGCCAGTAGTGTCAGGGGATATAACACTGAAGCTTTCTTT. Protein sequence: CASSVRGYNTEAFF. Combining the CDR3 with reference TRBV19 and TRBJ1-1 gives the whole variable domain DGGITQSPKYLFRKEGQNVTLSCEQNLNHDAMYWYRQDPGQGLRLIYYSQIVNDFQKGDIAEGYSVSREKKESFPLTVTSAQKNPTAFYLCASSVRGYNTEAFFGQGTRLTVV.

In regard to this clone: Germline and junction disagree at one end, which may indicate a read error. The chain couples TRBV18 to TRBJ2-7; 7 bases line up with TRBD2. This CDR3 has 15 amino acids. CDR1 is KGHSH and CDR2 is LQKENI in the germline V gene. CDR3 protein: CASAPVQGGANEQYF. CDR3 bases: TGTGCCAGCGCACCAGTGCAGGGAGGGGCGAACGAGCAGTACTTC.

This clone was observed a handful of times. The chain is built from TRBV7-2 and TRBJ2-3; 9 bases align to TRBD1. V lost 6 bases, J lost 2 bases, and 15 bases stayed unmatched. The CDR3 loop spans 18 amino acids. Germline-derived CDR1 and CDR2 are SGHTA and FQGNSA. The CDR3 region has the DNA TGTGCCAGCAGACTACAGGGGGCGCGGGTCTTAGCCACAGATACGCAGTATTTT. It encodes CASRLQGARVLATDTQYF.

Remarks on this clone: Other DNA sequences within the sample encode an identical CDR3. The gene calls are TRBV28 and TRBJ1-2; no definite D call. Germline assignment: CDR1 MDHEN and CDR2 SYDVKM. V was pared by 9 bases and J by 4 bases, with 9 bases between. This CDR3 has 11 residues. This CDR3 is CASSSPYGYTF. As DNA, the CDR3 is TGTGCCAGTTCAAGCCCCTATGGCTACACCTTC.

This chain joins TRBV2 and TRBJ2-6; no clear D gene. Germline V gene lookup returns CDR1 SNHLY and CDR2 FYNNEI. Between the trimmed V and J ends, which lost 7 bases and 0 bases, there was a span of 4 bases. The CDR3 loop spans 13 amino acids. CDR3 in DNA: TGTGCCAGCATCTACTCTGGGGCCAACGTCCTGACTTTC. Its translation is CASIYSGANVLTF.